This is a list of T cell receptor beta chains from one sample in a study of blood T cells in healthy people across ages. TCRdb processed the 5' RACE reads anew with MiXCR; each CDR3 protein has one entry. The sample carries 710,000 or so distinct CDR3 sequences, approximately 21% recorded once. The sequenced sample consisted of blood. These receptors were collected from a man in his 70s in good health. The CDR3 runs from the conserved cysteine through the conserved F or W. The D gene is left open where the match is weak. The size field is filled for only some rows; it gives once, few, many or a size class.

v_call	d_call	clone_size	j_call	cdr3_aa	cdr3_nt
TRBV2	TRBD1	-	TRBJ2-1	CARQGGSYNEQFF	TGTGCCCGACAGGGGGGGTCCTACAATGAGCAGTTCTTC
TRBV3-1	-	many	TRBJ2-7	CASSQEPTPHEQYF	TGTGCCAGCAGCCAAGAGCCCACGCCTCACGAGCAGTACTTC
TRBV18	-	few	TRBJ1-1	CASSPNPVGTLNTEAFF	TGTGCCAGCTCACCAAACCCAGTGGGAACTCTGAACACTGAAGCTTTCTTT
TRBV12-3/TRBV12-4	-	-	TRBJ2-7	CASRGDVYEQYF	TGTGCCAGCAGAGGGGACGTCTACGAGCAGTACTTC
TRBV27	-	-	TRBJ2-2	CASSLYGVLTGELFF	TGTGCCAGCAGTTTATACGGGGTTCTTACCGGGGAGCTGTTTTTT
TRBV7-2	-	-	TRBJ2-1	CASSFRRAGHEQFF	TGTGCCAGCAGCTTTAGGAGGGCGGGGCATGAGCAGTTCTTC
TRBV5-1	-	few	TRBJ1-3	CASSLEFSSSGNTIYF	TGCGCCAGCAGCTTGGAGTTCAGCTCCTCTGGAAACACCATATATTTT
TRBV29-1	-	many	TRBJ2-5	CSARLQGLRQTQYF	TGCAGCGCCAGACTACAGGGCCTCCGGCAGACCCAGTACTTC
TRBV3-1	-	-	TRBJ1-1	CASSPLFMNTEAFF	TGTGCCAGCAGCCCTCTTTTTATGAACACTGAAGCTTTCTTT
TRBV7-9	-	-	TRBJ2-5	CASSFIQGKETQYF	TGTGCCAGCAGCTTTATACAGGGAAAAGAGACCCAGTACTTC
TRBV20-1	-	-	TRBJ1-5	CSARDPGGLGNQPQHF	TGCAGTGCTAGAGATCCTGGGGGGCTGGGCAATCAGCCCCAGCATTTT
TRBV28	-	once	TRBJ2-7	CASTVSGHEQYF	TGTGCCAGCACGGTATCGGGGCATGAGCAGTACTTC
TRBV27	-	few	TRBJ2-5	CVSSFGETQYF	TGTGTCAGCAGTTTCGGGGAGACCCAGTACTTT
TRBV28	-	few	TRBJ2-5	CASSWTGGRFF	TGTGCCAGCAGTTGGACCGGCGGGCGGTTCTTC
TRBV20-1	-	many	TRBJ1-1	CSAGLSREAFF	TGCAGTGCTGGCCTGAGTCGTGAAGCTTTCTTT
TRBV7-2	-	-	TRBJ2-4	CASSLAAVPKNIQYF	TGTGCCAGCAGCTTAGCGGCCGTGCCCAAAAACATTCAGTACTTC
TRBV14	-	-	TRBJ1-4	CASSQLLTANEKLFF	TGTGCCAGCAGCCAACTATTAACGGCGAATGAAAAACTGTTTTTT
TRBV5-1	-	many	TRBJ1-5	CASSPTGNSNQPQHF	TGCGCCAGCAGCCCCACGGGAAATAGCAATCAGCCCCAGCATTTT
TRBV29-1	-	-	TRBJ2-3	CSVEWRGIEYF	TGCAGCGTTGAATGGCGGGGCATTGAGTATTTT
TRBV20-1	-	-	TRBJ1-4	CSARDPLRGGNEKLFF	TGCAGTGCTAGAGATCCCCTAAGGGGAGGCAATGAAAAACTGTTTTTT
TRBV16	TRBD1	few	TRBJ1-5	CASSQSDRGSNQPQHF	TGTGCCAGCAGCCAATCCGACAGGGGGAGCAATCAGCCCCAGCATTTT
TRBV6-6	-	few	TRBJ1-1	CASSYSGVHTEAFF	TGTGCCAGCAGTTACTCGGGGGTCCACACTGAAGCTTTCTTT